Listed below are T cell receptor beta chains from one sample, sequenced in a study of vaccination effects on CD4 cells after COVID-19. Using immunoSEQ multiplex PCR, the repertoire was profiled, and TCRdb retains in-frame clones only, with some absent. The profile shows 37,000 or so clones, 65% to 70% of them singletons. What these receptors recognize is not known. Sequences were derived from CD4+ T cells from PBMCs cultured without peptide, sampled before COVID-19 vaccination. The receptors come from a human donor who received a COVID-19 vaccine. The CDR3 runs from the conserved cysteine through the conserved F or W. A D gene is named only where the DNA matches it firmly. The size field is filled for only some rows; it gives once, few, many or a size class.

cdr3_aa: CASSPAAGTPGSPLHF
cdr3_nt: TGTGCCAGCAGCCCGGCGGCAGGGACGCCCGGTTCACCCCTCCACTTT
j_call: TRBJ1-6
v_call: TRBV7-9
d_call: NA
clone_size: few

cdr3_aa: CASSEIPSNEQFF
cdr3_nt: TGTGCCAGCAGTGAAATTCCGAGCAATGAGCAGTTCTTC
j_call: TRBJ2-1
v_call: TRBV6-1
d_call: NA
clone_size: NA

cdr3_aa: CASSPTVNTEAFF
cdr3_nt: TGTGCCAGCAGCCCAACAGTGAACACTGAAGCTTTCTTT
j_call: TRBJ1-1
v_call: TRBV7-9
d_call: NA
clone_size: NA

cdr3_aa: CASSFDRSGRETQYF
cdr3_nt: TGTGCCAGCAGCTTCGACCGGAGCGGGAGAGAGACCCAGTACTTC
j_call: TRBJ2-5
v_call: TRBV7-9
d_call: TRBD2
clone_size: NA

cdr3_aa: CASSRGRYITEAFF
cdr3_nt: TGTGCCAGCAGCCGAGGGAGATACATAACTGAAGCTTTCTTT
j_call: TRBJ1-1
v_call: TRBV3-1/TRBV3-2
d_call: NA
clone_size: NA

cdr3_aa: CASSRDRDYEQYF
cdr3_nt: TGTGCCAGCTCACGGGACAGGGACTACGAGCAGTACTTC
j_call: TRBJ2-7
v_call: TRBV18
d_call: TRBD1
clone_size: NA

cdr3_aa: CASSQRTEETQYF
cdr3_nt: TGCGCCAGCAGCCAAAGGACAGAAGAGACCCAGTACTTC
j_call: TRBJ2-5
v_call: TRBV5-1
d_call: NA
clone_size: NA

cdr3_aa: CSVGTGGTEAFF
cdr3_nt: TGCAGCGTTGGGACAGGGGGCACTGAAGCTTTCTTT
j_call: TRBJ1-1
v_call: TRBV29-1
d_call: TRBD1
clone_size: NA

cdr3_aa: CASSFKGDTEAFF
cdr3_nt: TGTGCCAGCAGCTTCAAGGGCGACACTGAAGCTTTCTTT
j_call: TRBJ1-1
v_call: TRBV11-1
d_call: NA
clone_size: NA

cdr3_aa: CASSLDLDRETQYF
cdr3_nt: TGTGCCAGCAGCTTGGATTTGGATCGGGAGACCCAGTACTTC
j_call: TRBJ2-5
v_call: TRBV7-2
d_call: NA
clone_size: NA

cdr3_aa: CASRPAFGGNVYGYTF
cdr3_nt: TGTGCCAGTAGACCGGCTTTTGGGGGGAACGTCTATGGCTACACCTTC
j_call: TRBJ1-2
v_call: TRBV19
d_call: NA
clone_size: NA

cdr3_aa: CASSWSRGNGYTF
cdr3_nt: TGTGCCAGCAGCTGGAGCAGGGGCAATGGCTACACCTTC
j_call: TRBJ1-2
v_call: TRBV6-5
d_call: NA
clone_size: NA

cdr3_aa: CASSEISALHQPQHF
cdr3_nt: TGTGCCAGCAGTGAAATATCGGCGCTTCATCAGCCCCAGCATTTT
j_call: TRBJ1-5
v_call: TRBV6-1
d_call: NA
clone_size: NA

cdr3_aa: CASSWTDTNEKLFF
cdr3_nt: TGTGCCAGCAGTTGGACAGACACTAATGAAAAACTGTTTTTT
j_call: TRBJ1-4
v_call: TRBV6-5
d_call: NA
clone_size: once

cdr3_aa: CASSQGIPSGTSTDTQYF
cdr3_nt: TGCGCCAGCAGCCAAGGGATTCCTAGCGGGACTAGCACAGATACGCAGTATTTT
j_call: TRBJ2-3
v_call: TRBV4-1
d_call: TRBD2
clone_size: NA

cdr3_aa: CASSQVRYNEQFF
cdr3_nt: TGTGCCAGCAGCCAAGTGCGGTACAATGAGCAGTTCTTC
j_call: TRBJ2-1
v_call: TRBV3-1/TRBV3-2
d_call: NA
clone_size: NA

cdr3_aa: CASSGILAGGRETQYF
cdr3_nt: TGTGCCAGCAGTGGGATACTAGCGGGGGGGCGAGAGACCCAGTACTTC
j_call: TRBJ2-5
v_call: TRBV2
d_call: TRBD2
clone_size: few

cdr3_aa: CASSRGLLVSEQYF
cdr3_nt: TGTGCCAGCAGCCGGGGACTCTTGGTATCCGAGCAGTACTTC
j_call: TRBJ2-7
v_call: TRBV14
d_call: NA
clone_size: NA

cdr3_aa: CASRGTAYSNYGYTF
cdr3_nt: TGTGCCAGTAGAGGGACAGCCTATTCTAACTATGGCTACACCTTC
j_call: TRBJ1-2
v_call: TRBV19
d_call: TRBD1
clone_size: NA

cdr3_aa: CASGTPEKLFF
cdr3_nt: TGTGCCTCCGGGACACCAGAAAAACTGTTTTTT
j_call: TRBJ1-4
v_call: TRBV30
d_call: NA
clone_size: NA

cdr3_aa: CASSQAGSGRISYEQYF
cdr3_nt: TGTGCCAGCAGCCAGGCTGGTAGCGGGAGGATCTCCTACGAGCAGTACTTC
j_call: TRBJ2-7
v_call: TRBV14
d_call: TRBD2
clone_size: NA

cdr3_aa: CASRPGQGADTEAFF
cdr3_nt: TGCGCCAGCAGACCGGGACAGGGTGCCGACACTGAAGCTTTCTTT
j_call: TRBJ1-1
v_call: TRBV10-1
d_call: TRBD1
clone_size: NA

cdr3_aa: CASMPGLIGEQFF
cdr3_nt: TGTGCCAGCATGCCCGGACTAATCGGTGAGCAGTTCTTC
j_call: TRBJ2-1
v_call: TRBV6-5
d_call: NA
clone_size: NA

cdr3_aa: CASSGLLGRTDTQYF
cdr3_nt: TGTGCCAGCAGCGGCCTTTTGGGTCGAACAGATACGCAGTATTTT
j_call: TRBJ2-3
v_call: TRBV6-5
d_call: NA
clone_size: once

cdr3_aa: CSASSPGSTEAFF
cdr3_nt: TGCAGTGCTAGTTCCCCGGGCAGCACTGAAGCTTTCTTT
j_call: TRBJ1-1
v_call: TRBV20-1
d_call: NA
clone_size: NA

cdr3_aa: CASSQAIRAGKNEQFF
cdr3_nt: TGTGCCAGCAGCCAAGCTATTCGGGCAGGGAAGAATGAGCAGTTCTTC
j_call: TRBJ2-1
v_call: TRBV14
d_call: NA
clone_size: few

cdr3_aa: CASSPRDPKETQYF
cdr3_nt: TGTGCCAGCTCACCCCGGGACCCCAAAGAGACCCAGTACTTC
j_call: TRBJ2-5
v_call: TRBV18
d_call: NA
clone_size: NA

cdr3_aa: CATSDSASNQPQHF
cdr3_nt: TGTGCCACCAGTGATTCCGCCAGCAATCAGCCCCAGCATTTT
j_call: TRBJ1-5
v_call: TRBV24-1
d_call: NA
clone_size: NA

cdr3_aa: CASSLMGAGNTIYF
cdr3_nt: TGCGCCAGCAGCTTGATGGGGGCTGGAAACACCATATATTTT
j_call: TRBJ1-3
v_call: TRBV5-1
d_call: NA
clone_size: NA

cdr3_aa: CASSPLDREATRRSYEQYF
cdr3_nt: TGTGCCAGCAGCCCCCTCGACCGGGAGGCCACCCGCCGATCCTACGAGCAGTACTTC
j_call: TRBJ2-7
v_call: TRBV7-6
d_call: TRBD2
clone_size: NA

cdr3_aa: CASSLLTSGRNNEQFF
cdr3_nt: TGTGCCAGCAGCTTACTTACTAGCGGGAGGAACAATGAGCAGTTCTTC
j_call: TRBJ2-1
v_call: TRBV11-2
d_call: TRBD2
clone_size: NA

cdr3_aa: CASTIQGTGNQPQHF
cdr3_nt: TGTGCCAGCACCATACAAGGGACAGGAAATCAGCCCCAGCATTTT
j_call: TRBJ1-5
v_call: TRBV7-8
d_call: TRBD1
clone_size: NA

cdr3_aa: CATSSSTDLNQPQHF
cdr3_nt: TGTGCCACCAGCAGTTCGACGGATCTCAATCAGCCCCAGCATTTT
j_call: TRBJ1-5
v_call: TRBV15
d_call: NA
clone_size: NA

cdr3_aa: CASSRESGSWDSPLHF
cdr3_nt: TGTGCCAGCAGCCGTGAATCGGGCTCCTGGGATTCACCCCTCCACTTT
j_call: TRBJ1-6
v_call: TRBV7-9
d_call: NA
clone_size: NA

cdr3_aa: CASSSPGQGYNEQFF
cdr3_nt: TGTGCCAGCAGTTCGCCGGGACAGGGCTACAATGAGCAGTTCTTC
j_call: TRBJ2-1
v_call: TRBV6-5
d_call: TRBD1
clone_size: NA

cdr3_aa: CASSYFTDTQYF
cdr3_nt: TGTGCCAGCAGTTACTTCACAGATACGCAGTATTTT
j_call: TRBJ2-3
v_call: TRBV6-6
d_call: NA
clone_size: few

cdr3_aa: CASSQPNTRLAGTYEQYF
cdr3_nt: TGCGCCAGCAGCCAACCCAATACCCGACTAGCGGGTACCTACGAGCAGTACTTC
j_call: TRBJ2-7
v_call: TRBV4-1
d_call: TRBD2
clone_size: NA

cdr3_aa: CASSVNTEAFF
cdr3_nt: TGTGCCAGCAGTGTGAACACTGAAGCTTTCTTT
j_call: TRBJ1-1
v_call: TRBV2
d_call: NA
clone_size: few

cdr3_aa: CASRNIGGPAKNIQYF
cdr3_nt: TGTGCCAGCAGGAACATCGGGGGGCCAGCCAAAAACATTCAGTACTTC
j_call: TRBJ2-4
v_call: TRBV3-1/TRBV3-2
d_call: NA
clone_size: NA

cdr3_aa: CASQGLVGYEQYF
cdr3_nt: TGTGCCAGCCAGGGTTTAGTGGGCTACGAGCAGTACTTC
j_call: TRBJ2-7
v_call: TRBV18
d_call: NA
clone_size: NA

cdr3_aa: CASRVQGTGELFF
cdr3_nt: TGTGCCAGCAGGGTACAGGGGACCGGGGAGCTGTTTTTT
j_call: TRBJ2-2
v_call: TRBV3-1/TRBV3-2
d_call: TRBD1
clone_size: NA

cdr3_aa: CASSLRQSSYEQYF
cdr3_nt: TGTGCCAGCAGCTTGCGACAGAGCTCCTACGAGCAGTACTTC
j_call: TRBJ2-7
v_call: TRBV5-4
d_call: NA
clone_size: NA

cdr3_aa: CASSFSSYNSPLHF
cdr3_nt: TGTGCCAGCAGTTTTAGCTCCTATAATTCACCCCTCCACTTT
j_call: TRBJ1-6
v_call: TRBV27
d_call: NA
clone_size: few

cdr3_aa: CASSLGGLAGTDTQYF
cdr3_nt: TGTGCCAGCAGCTTAGGGGGACTAGCGGGCACAGATACGCAGTATTTT
j_call: TRBJ2-3
v_call: TRBV13
d_call: TRBD2
clone_size: NA

cdr3_aa: CASSSAGFSRNEQYF
cdr3_nt: TGTGCCAGCAGCTCCGCGGGTTTTTCAAGAAACGAGCAGTACTTC
j_call: TRBJ2-7
v_call: TRBV5-6
d_call: NA
clone_size: NA

cdr3_aa: CASSQGNGKGRRYEQYF
cdr3_nt: TGCGCCAGCAGCCAAGGTAACGGGAAAGGCAGACGGTACGAGCAGTACTTC
j_call: TRBJ2-7
v_call: TRBV4-1
d_call: NA
clone_size: NA